Sequencing of this TCR beta chain was carried out in a study of blood T cell repertoires in COVID-19. As for the study in general: Whether acute or convalescent, the COVID-19 samples came from the United States, Italy and Spain. PBMCs, B-cell-depleted T cells, or T cells were the source of the cDNA or gDNA that made up the material.

V lost 4 bases to trimming and J lost 0 bases, with 15 bases between them. There are 16 residues in the CDR3. Looked up from germline, CDR1 is MNHEY and CDR2 is SVGAGI. As handled by the study authors: Estimation of nucleated cell counts was performed using reference gene primer amplification. The table came from immunoSEQ multiplex PCR; TCRdb's copy has only in-frame clones and leaves some out. For V, J and clone size, that table is used; D and trimming come from the DNA. Of 200,000 to 250,000 clones in the sample, 70% to 90% were seen once. The V call is TRBV6-5, the J call TRBJ1-1; D remains unclear. The specimen was peripheral blood. The origin of this receptor is a woman between 40 and 55 years old who had recovered from COVID-19. The CDR3 sequence is CASSSLVRGLNTEAFF. In nucleotides, the CDR3 is TGTGCCAGCAGTTCCCTCGTTCGGGGTTTGAACACTGAAGCTTTCTTT.